The sequence of this T cell receptor (beta chain) was determined in a study of regulatory T cells in long-lasting Graves disease. Construction of the TCR beta libraries employed iRepertoire HTBI primers in conjunction with Arm-PCR of CDR3 regions. TCRdb re-analysed the multiplex PCR reads in MiXCR, keeping a single row per CDR3 protein. The repertoire holds approximately 350,000 distinct CDR3 sequences, with approximately 15% as singletons. At least ten counts were recorded for this clonotype. Indicated time point: newly diagnosed GD, antithyroid drugs for less than 3 months. The TCR library was prepared using RNA isolated from PBMCs. Losses at the gene ends were 6 bases for V and 6 bases for J; bases not matched to a gene: 0. CDR3 length equals 11 residues. CDR1 is MDHEN and CDR2 is SYDVKM in the germline V gene. A further study also used this sample, focusing on T cells in Graves' hyperthyroidism and ophthalmopathy. As that report states: Across 18 months, stable Graves' hyperthyroidism was marked by no progression to ophthalmopathy. HTBI primers were the set used in a first-round RT-PCR of the TCR CDR3. Stable hyperthyroidism was separated from ophthalmopathy by a model based on 13 V-J features.

The chain links TRBV28 to TRBJ2-7; TRBD1 matches at 9 bases. Material: peripheral blood mononuclear cells (PBMCs), obtained at new diagnosis, from a patient treated with antithyroid drugs. The TCR originated in a man in his forties or fifties with Graves disease. The CDR3 nucleotides are TGTGCCAGCAGGACAGGGGGCGAGCAGTACTTC. It codes for CASRTGGEQYF.